This passage covers 13 T cell receptor beta chains from one sample sequenced in a study of shared clonotypes between healthy human individuals. This table comes from immunoSEQ multiplex PCR, and its TCRdb copy is limited to in-frame clones, with some not included. In the table there are over 400,000 clones, approximately 80% of which are singletons. The sequenced material came from PBMCs. The receptors stem from a woman aged 40-49 years in good health. Some clones in this sample may be carry-over from other donors' samples.

The chain employs TRBV9 and TRBJ2-1; D is uncertain. The CDR3 runs 15 residues. V was cut by 0 bases and J by 0 bases, with 7 bases left in between. CDR1 and CDR2 from the germline V gene are SGDLS and YYNGEE. CDR3: CASSVASHSYNEQFF. The CDR3, as DNA: TGTGCCAGCAGCGTAGCCAGTCACTCCTACAATGAGCAGTTCTTC.

The chain combines TRBV11-2 with TRBJ1-1, with D possibly TRBD1 on 6 matching bases. Trimming removed 3 bases from V and 5 bases from J, with 16 bases in between. Germline CDR1 reads SGHAT; CDR2 reads FQNNGV. The CDR3 runs 15 residues. This CDR3 is CASSLGGAGWTEAFF. DNA of the CDR3: TGTGCCAGCAGCTTGGGGGGCGCAGGGTGGACTGAAGCTTTCTTT.

The chain is built from TRBV19 and TRBJ1-5; D is undetermined. The CDR3 totals 13 residues. Between the trimmed V and J ends, which lost 4 bases and 4 bases, there was a span of 8 bases. Germline V gives CDR1 LNHDA, CDR2 SQIVND (reference sequence). This CDR3 is CASSRQGNQPQHF. The DNA of the CDR3 is TGTGCCAGTAGTAGACAAGGAAATCAGCCCCAGCATTTT. The full variable domain, in which reference TRBV19 and TRBJ1-5 provide the parts outside the CDR3, is DGGITQSPKYLFRKEGQNVTLSCEQNLNHDAMYWYRQDPGQGLRLIYYSQIVNDFQKGDIAEGYSVSREKKESFPLTVTSAQKNPTAFYLCASSRQGNQPQHFGDGTRLSIL.

The chain carries TRBV19 and TRBJ2-5, with a possible D match to TRBD2 (6 bases). Looked up from germline, CDR1 is LNHDA and CDR2 is SQIVND (reference sequence). The CDR3 is 16 residues long. V was pared by 3 bases and J by 5 bases, with 19 bases between. The CDR3 spells CASSISFAGGGETQYF. CDR3 bases: TGTGCCAGTAGTATTTCTTTTGCTGGAGGAGGGGAGACCCAGTACTTC. Filled out from reference TRBV19 and TRBJ2-5, the complete variable domain reads DGGITQSPKYLFRKEGQNVTLSCEQNLNHDAMYWYRQDPGQGLRLIYYSQIVNDFQKGDIAEGYSVSREKKESFPLTVTSAQKNPTAFYLCASSISFAGGGETQYFGPGTRLLVL.

This chain links TRBV19 with TRBJ2-1; 8 bases map to TRBD2. There are 14 residues in the CDR3. V dropped 7 bases and J dropped 7; count of bases not matched to a gene: 9. CDR1 and CDR2 from the germline V gene are LNHDA and SQIVND (reference sequence). The CDR3 DNA sequence: TGTGCCAGTAAAACTAAGCGGGAGTCTAATGAGCAGTTCTTC. Protein product: CASKTKRESNEQFF.

This chain joins TRBV21-1 and TRBJ2-1. TRBV21-1 is shown as a pseudogene. CDR3 size: 14 residues. This CDR3 reads CASSKGPYLDEQFF. CDR3 in DNA: TGTGCCAGCAGCAAGGGTCCGTACCTCGATGAGCAGTTCTTC.

This chain connects TRBV7-8 to TRBJ2-1; D not certain. V was clipped by 0 bases and J by 7 bases, with 4 bases between them. This CDR3 spans 12 amino acids. Germline values: CDR1 SGHVS, CDR2 FQNEAQ. The CDR3 DNA reads TGTGCCAGCAGCTTAGCCTTTAATGAGCAGTTCTTC. This sequence encodes CASSLAFNEQFF. The full variable domain, with the rest looked up from reference TRBV7-8 and TRBJ2-1, is GAGVSQSPRYKVAKRGQDVALRCDPISGHVSLFWYQQALGQGPEFLTYFQNEAQLDKSGLPSDRFFAERPEGSVSTLKIQRTQQEDSAVYLCASSLAFNEQFFGPGTRLTVL.

The chain has TRBV10-3 and TRBJ2-7, with TRBD2 matching over 10 bases. This CDR3 is 14 amino acids long. After removal of 2 bases from V and 3 bases from J, the junction contained 1 base not matched to a gene. Germline CDR1 reads ENHRY; CDR2 reads SYGVKD. The chain's CDR3 is CAISEGLADYEQYF. The CDR3 DNA is TGTGCCATCAGTGAGGGACTAGCGGACTACGAGCAGTACTTC.

V gene TRBV4-1 combines with J gene TRBJ2-2, with TRBD1 matching over 7 bases. The junction had 11 bases not matched to a gene; V was cut back by 7 bases and J by 0 bases. The V gene's germline CDR1 is MGHRA and CDR2 YSYEKL. The CDR3 is 17 amino acids. Written as DNA, the CDR3 is TGCGCCAGCACCCCCGGACAGGCCCGATCGAACACCGGGGAGCTGTTTTTT. It specifies CASTPGQARSNTGELFF.

The chain has TRBV10-1 and TRBJ2-5; 7 nucleotides agree with TRBD2. CDR3 length: 13 amino acids. After removal of 8 bases from V and 7 bases from J, the junction contained 10 bases not matched to a gene. The V gene's germline CDR1 is WNHNN and CDR2 SYGVQD (reference sequence). The CDR3 loop reads CASYNRGGGTQYF. The CDR3 region has the DNA TGCGCCAGCTATAACAGAGGCGGGGGGACCCAGTACTTC.

This clone was counted between two and nine times. V and J are TRBV9 and TRBJ1-1; D is ambiguous. The germline V gene has CDR1 SGDLS and CDR2 YYNGEE. This CDR3 region has 14 residues. The ends were cut back, 6 bases at V and 0 bases at J, with 12 bases in the middle. Here the CDR3 DNA reads TGTGCCAGCACGCTTGGGAACATGAACACTGAAGCTTTCTTT. Amino acids: CASTLGNMNTEAFF.

The V gene is TRBV5-6, the J gene TRBJ1-1; a possible D gene is TRBD1 (5 bases). V lost 2 bases and J lost 4, with 12 bases in between. The CDR3 is made up of 14 amino acids. CDR1 and CDR2 from the germline V gene are SGHDT and YYEEEE. CDR3 DNA sequence: TGTGCCAGCAGCTTTCAGGGAAGGGTCACTGAAGCTTTCTTT. It yields the protein CASSFQGRVTEAFF.

This chain links TRBV10-3 with TRBJ2-7; a possible D gene is TRBD1 (6 bases). The germline V gene has CDR1 ENHRY and CDR2 SYGVKD. The length of the CDR3 is 17 residues. Trimming cost V 11 bases and J 7 bases, with 33 bases left between them. The CDR3 spells CASCPRTGTKKGHEQYF. The CDR3 DNA reads TGTGCCTCATGCCCCCGAACCGGGACAAAAAAGGGGCATGAGCAGTACTTC.